This TCR beta chain comes out of a study of tumor-infiltrating lymphocytes in primary liver carcinoma. Overall study results and limits: Relative to tumor region pairs, the tumor-adjacent and tumor-blood pairs showed overlap that was lower.

Both RNA and DNA were isolated together from 20-30 mg of bulk tissue that had not been sorted. Through surgical resection, the patients' primary liver carcinoma was treated. Trimming removed 6 bases from V and 3 bases from J; junction bases left unmatched: 11. Germline V gene sequence: CDR1 MGHRA, CDR2 YSYEKL. The CDR3 is 16 residues long. Points on this clonotype: Its specificity is unknown. In this CDR3 the conserved last residue, phenylalanine or tryptophan, is missing, so a read error is likely.

Constant-region priming of about 520 ng total RNA yielded TCR beta cDNA. Employing slightly modified ARM-PCR, three nested multiplex PCR rounds were run, and these gave rise to the TCR beta libraries. For about 11 cycles apiece, the opening two PCR rounds ran with TRBV1-TRBV30 forward primers and a C-beta reverse primer. Each CDR3 protein is one row after TCRdb ran MiXCR on the multiplex PCR reads. The sample has about 78,000 distinct CDR3 sequences, 65% to 75% seen once. This receptor was taken from an older woman with primary liver carcinoma and hepatitis B virus infection. Sequenced material: liver tumor tissue from sampling region 4. Described subset: tumor region T4, right-lateral pole. The rearrangement links TRBV4-1 to TRBJ2-3, with 8 bases matching TRBD1. The CDR3 DNA is TGCGCCAGCAGTCAAACGGGCAGGGGGCCTACAGATACGCAGTATTTA. It is translated as CASSQTGRGPTDTQYL.